Below, 20 T cell receptor beta chains from the same sample are listed, as sequenced in a study of T cell responses to AZD1222 COVID-19 vaccine. Repertoires were generated with immunoSEQ multiplex PCR, while TCRdb's copy carries only in-frame clones and drops some. The data show some 150,000 clones, approximately 90% seen once. This sample comprised peripheral blood, obtained after recovery from COVID-19. The source is an adult who had recovered from COVID-19.

The rearrangement links TRBV7-8 to TRBJ2-7; D is possibly TRBD1 or TRBD2 (5 bases each). This CDR3 comprises 16 residues. V was pared by 4 bases and J by 0 bases, with 16 bases between. Germline values: CDR1 SGHVS, CDR2 FQNEAQ. The CDR3 spells CASSSYPGPSSYEQYF. The CDR3 DNA is TGTGCCAGCAGCTCCTATCCGGGACCCAGCTCCTACGAGCAGTACTTC.

V gene TRBV18 combines with J gene TRBJ2-2; TRBD2 is a possible D gene (6 bases). The V and J ends lost 6 bases and 0 bases respectively, with 17 bases between them. Germline loops: CDR1 KGHSH, CDR2 LQKENI. The CDR3 is made up of 17 amino acids. CDR3 nucleotides: TGTGCCAGCTCGTTTTCCGGGGGTACCTCGAACACCGGGGAGCTGTTTTTT. It specifies CASSFSGGTSNTGELFF.

V is TRBV29-1 and J is TRBJ2-1; 9 bases map to TRBD2. Germline CDR1 SQVTM, CDR2 ANQGSEA. CDR3 length equals 15 residues. V lost 6 bases to trimming and J lost 7 bases; unmatched junction nucleotides: 13. CDR3 in amino acids: CSVQLIAGEGNEQFF. The DNA for the CDR3 is TGCAGCGTCCAACTTATAGCGGGAGAAGGGAATGAGCAGTTCTTC.

CDR3 nucleotides: TGCGCCAGCAGCTTGGTTCCGGGGGGGTATGGCTACACCTTC. Protein product: CASSLVPGGYGYTF. This rearrangement joins TRBV5-1 to TRBJ1-2, with D perhaps TRBD1 (5 bases). V lost 0 bases to trimming and J lost 5 bases, with 11 bases between them. The CDR3 covers 14 residues. Per the germline V gene, CDR1 is SGHRS and CDR2 is YFSETQ.

The chain couples TRBV27 to TRBJ1-5, with 7 nucleotides matching TRBD1. Germline V gives CDR1 MNHEY, CDR2 SMNVEV (reference sequence). V gave up 6 bases and J gave up 1 base; unmatched junction bases: 6. This CDR3 is 15 amino acids long. CDR3 DNA sequence: TGTGCCAGCAGACAAGGGACAGACAGCAATCAGCCCCAGCATTTT. This sequence encodes CASRQGTDSNQPQHF.

The rearrangement joins TRBV11-3 to TRBJ2-3; the D gene is possibly TRBD2 (6 bases). The V end was cut by 5 bases, the J end by 4 bases, with 19 bases between. Germline CDR1 and CDR2: SGHNT and YENEEA. The CDR3 totals 16 residues. The CDR3 DNA reads TGTGCCAGCAGCCCAAGGTTGTCGGGGGAGGCAGATACGCAGTATTTT. Encoded protein: CASSPRLSGEADTQYF.

The chain combines TRBV7-3 with TRBJ2-7, with D perhaps TRBD1 (6 bases). Per germline, CDR1 SGHTA and CDR2 FQGTGA. V lost 1 base to trimming and J lost 6 bases, with 10 bases between them. This CDR3 has 13 residues. CDR3 residues: CASSLNSGVEQYF. In DNA form, the CDR3 reads TGTGCCAGCAGCTTAAATTCAGGGGTCGAGCAGTACTTC.

This chain links TRBV18 with TRBJ2-6; D is unresolved. V lost 3 bases and J 0 bases, leaving 6 bases between the germline ends. Looked up from germline, CDR1 is KGHSH and CDR2 is LQKENI. This CDR3 region has 15 residues. The CDR3 reads CASSPGDSGANVLTF. CDR3 bases: TGTGCCAGCTCACCTGGGGACTCTGGGGCCAACGTCCTGACTTTC.

This sequence joins TRBV18 and TRBJ1-1; the D is unclear. The CDR3 is made up of 14 amino acids. Germline CDR1 reads KGHSH; CDR2 reads LQKENI. V was clipped by 3 bases and J by 4 bases, with 12 bases between them. CDR3 sequence reads: CASSPTPGSTEAFF. The CDR3 DNA follows: TGTGCCAGCTCACCCACTCCCGGGAGCACTGAAGCTTTCTTT.

V gene TRBV18 combines with J gene TRBJ1-1; maybe TRBD1 (5 bases). The germline V and J ends were trimmed by 3 bases and 1 base, with 18 bases remaining between them. The CDR3 is 17 amino acids. Germline loops: CDR1 KGHSH, CDR2 LQKENI. CDR3 loop: CASSPLVGQGGNTEAFF. The DNA of the CDR3 is TGTGCCAGCTCACCGTTGGTTGGGCAGGGAGGGAACACTGAAGCTTTCTTT. Full variable domain (outside the CDR3, taken from reference TRBV18 and TRBJ1-1): NAGVMQNPRHLVRRRGQEARLRCSPMKGHSHVYWYRQLPEEGLKFMVYLQKENIIDESGMPKERFSAEFPKEGPSILRIQQVVRGDSAAYFCASSPLVGQGGNTEAFFGQGTRLTVV.

V gene TRBV29-1 combines with J gene TRBJ2-7; no definite D call. Germline CDR1 and CDR2: SQVTM and ANQGSEA. The CDR3 runs to 13 residues. The germline V and J ends were trimmed by 6 bases and 2 bases, with 14 bases remaining between them. CDR3 amino acids: CSVVPGGTYEQYF. The CDR3 DNA reads TGCAGCGTCGTCCCCGGCGGTACCTACGAGCAGTACTTC.

The CDR3 is CASSVQGTANTGELFF. Written as DNA, the CDR3 is TGTGCCAGCAGTGTCCAGGGCACCGCGAACACCGGGGAGCTGTTTTTT. This chain uses TRBV2 with TRBJ2-2, with D possibly TRBD1 on 5 matching bases. The CDR3 is made up of 16 amino acids. The V gene lost 4 bases and the J gene lost 0 bases, with 12 bases spanning the gap. From germline, CDR1 is SNHLY and CDR2 FYNNEI.

The rearrangement joins TRBV7-9 to TRBJ1-1, with TRBD1 matching over 7 bases. Germline V gives CDR1 SEHNR, CDR2 FQNEAQ (reference sequence). Trimming took 5 bases from V and 1 from J; bases not matched to a gene: 13. This CDR3 has 17 amino acids. The CDR3 DNA reads as TGTGCCAGCAGCCGACCCGACCCCGGGACAGCGAACACTGAAGCTTTCTTT. Translation: CASSRPDPGTANTEAFF.

V is TRBV2 and J is TRBJ1-2; 9 nucleotides line up with TRBD1. Germline lookup yields CDR1 SNHLY and CDR2 FYNNEI. The CDR3 is 13 residues long. V dropped 8 bases and J dropped 2; count of bases not matched to a gene: 3. CDR3 sequence: CASGQGRNYGYTF. CDR3 sequence (DNA): TGTGCCAGCGGACAGGGGAGGAACTATGGCTACACCTTC.

On this clone itself: Within the sample, other DNA sequences also encode this same CDR3. The CDR3 region has the DNA TGTGCCATCAGCCCAGATAGCAATCAGCCCCAGCATTTT. It codes for CAISPDSNQPQHF. The chain carries TRBV10-3 and TRBJ1-5; D gene unclear. Germline V gene data show CDR1 as ENHRY and CDR2 as SYGVKD. The CDR3 is made up of 13 amino acids. V gave up 6 bases and J gave up 0 bases, with 6 bases separating them.

This clone was observed a single time. The chain has TRBV18 and TRBJ1-1; maybe TRBD1 (5 bases). CDR1 and CDR2 (germline): KGHSH, LQKENI. This CDR3 has 12 residues. The V gene lost 3 bases and the J gene lost 7 bases, with 9 bases spanning the gap. CDR3 protein: CASSPMGGEAFF. CDR3 bases: TGTGCCAGCTCACCGATGGGGGGTGAAGCTTTCTTT.

This rearrangement joins TRBV7-2 to TRBJ1-2; 11 bases align to TRBD1. Germline V gives CDR1 SGHTA, CDR2 FQGNSA. This CDR3 contains 16 residues. V lost 5 bases to trimming and J lost 5 bases; unmatched junction nucleotides: 10. The CDR3 is CASSQASGTGGYGYTF. As DNA, the CDR3 is TGTGCCAGCAGCCAAGCCTCCGGGACAGGGGGTTATGGCTACACCTTC.

This clone has a single count. The V gene is TRBV10-3, the J gene TRBJ2-7; no clear D. Germline values: CDR1 ENHRY, CDR2 SYGVKD. The CDR3 is 13 amino acids. V was cut by 0 bases and J by 3 bases, with 6 bases left in between. The CDR3 DNA is TGTGCCATCAGTGAGTCGAACATCTACGAGCAGTACTTC. Its translation is CAISESNIYEQYF.

The chain combines TRBV6-1 with TRBJ1-2; D remains unclear. The V and J ends lost 3 bases and 1 base respectively, with 6 bases between them. The CDR3 runs to 13 residues. Per germline, CDR1 MNHNS and CDR2 SASEGT. The CDR3 protein is CASSEAFNYGYTF. In DNA, the CDR3 is TGTGCCAGCAGTGAGGCATTTAACTATGGCTACACCTTC.

CDR3 protein: CASSTSLQGNYEQYF. The CDR3 DNA reads TGTGCCAGCAGCACAAGCCTACAGGGGAACTACGAGCAGTACTTC. The V and J genes are TRBV3-1 (or the pseudogene TRBV3-2) and TRBJ2-7; 7 bases agree with TRBD1. This CDR3 has 15 residues. The germline CDR1 and CDR2 sequences are LGHDT and YNNKEL (reference sequence). Losses at the gene ends were 5 bases for V and 3 bases for J; bases not matched to a gene: 10.